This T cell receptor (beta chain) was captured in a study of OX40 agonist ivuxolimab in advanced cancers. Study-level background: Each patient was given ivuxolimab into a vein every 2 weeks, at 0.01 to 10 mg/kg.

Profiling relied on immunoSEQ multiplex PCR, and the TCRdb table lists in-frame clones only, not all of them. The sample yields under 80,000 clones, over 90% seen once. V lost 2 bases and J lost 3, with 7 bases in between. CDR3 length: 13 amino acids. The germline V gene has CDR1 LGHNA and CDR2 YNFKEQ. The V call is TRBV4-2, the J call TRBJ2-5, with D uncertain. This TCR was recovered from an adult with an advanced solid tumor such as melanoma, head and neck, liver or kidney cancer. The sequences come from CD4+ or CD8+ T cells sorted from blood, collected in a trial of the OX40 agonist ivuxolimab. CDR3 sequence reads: CASSQRVEETQYF. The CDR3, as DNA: TGTGCCAGCAGCCAACGGGTAGAAGAGACCCAGTACTTC.